The rows below give T cell receptor beta chains drawn from one sample of a study of vaccination effects on CD4 cells after COVID-19. Using immunoSEQ multiplex PCR, the repertoire was profiled, and TCRdb retains in-frame clones only, with some absent. The data show about 73,000 clones, about four fifths seen once. For these receptors, no antigen is known. Sample: CD4+ T cells from PBMCs cultured with SARS-CoV-2 spike peptides, taken before COVID-19 vaccination. The receptors originated from a human donor who received a COVID-19 vaccine. The CDR3 runs from the conserved cysteine through the conserved F or W. Fields, in order: CDR3 length, J gene, V gene, clone size, D gene, CDR3 protein, CDR3 DNA. A D gene is named only where the DNA matches it firmly. The listing skips clone size in some rows; elsewhere it reads once, few, many or a size class.

cdr3_length: 15; j_call: TRBJ2-5; v_call: TRBV5-5; clone_size: -; d_call: -; cdr3_aa: CASSLVGGGPLTQYF; cdr3_nt: TGTGCCAGCAGCTTGGTAGGAGGTGGTCCTTTGACCCAGTACTTC
cdr3_length: 14; j_call: TRBJ1-1; v_call: TRBV3-1/TRBV3-2; clone_size: -; d_call: TRBD1; cdr3_aa: CASSLTGANTEAFF; cdr3_nt: TGTGCCAGCAGCCTGACAGGGGCGAACACTGAAGCTTTCTTT
cdr3_length: 16; j_call: TRBJ2-2; v_call: TRBV24-1; clone_size: few; d_call: -; cdr3_aa: CATSDYGAPATGELFF; cdr3_nt: TGTGCCACCAGTGATTACGGGGCCCCGGCCACCGGGGAGCTGTTTTTT
cdr3_length: 16; j_call: TRBJ1-5; v_call: TRBV10-2; clone_size: -; d_call: -; cdr3_aa: CASSESWGYSGQPQHF; cdr3_nt: TGCGCCAGCAGTGAGTCTTGGGGGTACAGTGGTCAGCCCCAGCATTTT
cdr3_length: 14; j_call: TRBJ2-5; v_call: TRBV5-6; clone_size: -; d_call: -; cdr3_aa: CASSSVVSKETQYF; cdr3_nt: TGTGCCAGCAGCTCGGTCGTTTCCAAAGAGACCCAGTACTTC
cdr3_length: 14; j_call: TRBJ2-1; v_call: TRBV6-5; clone_size: -; d_call: -; cdr3_aa: CASSYVGSRDEQFF; cdr3_nt: TGTGCCAGCAGTTACGTAGGAAGCCGGGATGAGCAGTTCTTC
cdr3_length: 15; j_call: TRBJ1-4; v_call: TRBV19; clone_size: -; d_call: -; cdr3_aa: CASRGRGGTNEKLFF; cdr3_nt: TGTGCCAGTCGGGGTCGGGGCGGAACTAATGAAAAACTGTTTTTT
cdr3_length: 19; j_call: TRBJ2-6; v_call: TRBV4-3; clone_size: -; d_call: TRBD1; cdr3_aa: CASSQQRGQGAPGANVLTF; cdr3_nt: TGCGCCAGCAGCCAGCAGAGGGGACAGGGGGCGCCCGGGGCCAACGTCCTGACTTTC
cdr3_length: 13; j_call: TRBJ1-6; v_call: TRBV19; clone_size: -; d_call: -; cdr3_aa: CASRDRTNSPLHF; cdr3_nt: TGTGCCAGTCGTGACAGAACCAATTCACCCCTCCACTTT
cdr3_length: 14; j_call: TRBJ2-3; v_call: TRBV9; clone_size: few; d_call: -; cdr3_aa: CASSVQIEADTQYF; cdr3_nt: TGTGCCAGCAGCGTTCAGATAGAAGCGGATACGCAGTATTTT
cdr3_length: 13; j_call: TRBJ1-1; v_call: TRBV6-1; clone_size: -; d_call: -; cdr3_aa: CASSEKWGTEAFF; cdr3_nt: TGTGCCAGCAGTGAAAAATGGGGCACTGAAGCTTTCTTT
cdr3_length: 15; j_call: TRBJ2-5; v_call: TRBV18; clone_size: -; d_call: TRBD1; cdr3_aa: CASSPSKGARETQYF; cdr3_nt: TGTGCCAGCTCACCCTCTAAGGGGGCGAGAGAGACCCAGTACTTC
cdr3_length: 13; j_call: TRBJ1-2; v_call: TRBV30; clone_size: -; d_call: -; cdr3_aa: CAWSVGIFYGYTF; cdr3_nt: TGTGCCTGGAGTGTAGGCATATTCTATGGCTACACCTTC
cdr3_length: 13; j_call: TRBJ1-5; v_call: TRBV19; clone_size: -; d_call: -; cdr3_aa: CASSLQREQPQHF; cdr3_nt: TGTGCCAGTAGCCTGCAGAGGGAGCAGCCCCAGCATTTT
cdr3_length: 14; j_call: TRBJ2-2; v_call: TRBV3-1/TRBV3-2; clone_size: -; d_call: -; cdr3_aa: CASSQRDTRGELFF; cdr3_nt: TGTGCCAGCAGCCAAAGAGACACCCGAGGGGAGCTGTTTTTT
cdr3_length: 17; j_call: TRBJ1-3; v_call: TRBV18; clone_size: -; d_call: TRBD1; cdr3_aa: CASSHAPTGASGNTIYF; cdr3_nt: TGTGCCAGCTCACACGCTCCAACAGGGGCCTCTGGAAACACCATATATTTT
cdr3_length: 15; j_call: TRBJ1-2; v_call: TRBV5-1; clone_size: -; d_call: TRBD1; cdr3_aa: CASSVRDRGQDGYTF; cdr3_nt: TGCGCCAGCAGCGTCCGGGACAGGGGGCAGGATGGCTACACCTTC
cdr3_length: 16; j_call: TRBJ2-3; v_call: TRBV7-3; clone_size: -; d_call: TRBD2; cdr3_aa: CASSLLASGGTDTQYF; cdr3_nt: TGTGCCAGCAGCTTACTTGCTAGCGGGGGCACAGATACGCAGTATTTT
cdr3_length: 13; j_call: TRBJ1-1; v_call: TRBV6-5; clone_size: -; d_call: -; cdr3_aa: CASSYGGYTEAFF; cdr3_nt: TGTGCCAGCAGTTACGGGGGCTACACTGAAGCTTTCTTT
cdr3_length: 16; j_call: TRBJ2-5; v_call: TRBV6-5; clone_size: -; d_call: TRBD1; cdr3_aa: CASSYSPPGQQETQYF; cdr3_nt: TGTGCCAGCAGTTACTCCCCTCCGGGACAGCAAGAGACCCAGTACTTC
cdr3_length: 15; j_call: TRBJ2-5; v_call: TRBV25-1; clone_size: -; d_call: -; cdr3_aa: CASSENLTPQETQYF; cdr3_nt: TGTGCCAGCAGTGAAAACCTAACTCCTCAGGAGACCCAGTACTTC
cdr3_length: 12; j_call: TRBJ1-1; v_call: TRBV12-3/TRBV12-4; clone_size: -; d_call: -; cdr3_aa: CASSQRGGEAFF; cdr3_nt: TGTGCCAGCAGTCAGAGAGGGGGGGAAGCTTTCTTT
cdr3_length: 13; j_call: TRBJ1-6; v_call: TRBV4-2; clone_size: -; d_call: -; cdr3_aa: CASSPEFDSPLHF; cdr3_nt: TGTGCCAGCAGCCCGGAGTTCGATTCACCCCTCCACTTT
cdr3_length: 17; j_call: TRBJ1-2; v_call: TRBV5-5; clone_size: -; d_call: -; cdr3_aa: CASSLAAYERFNYGYTF; cdr3_nt: TGTGCCAGCAGCTTAGCGGCCTACGAACGTTTTAACTATGGCTACACCTTC
cdr3_length: 19; j_call: TRBJ2-1; v_call: TRBV7-2; clone_size: once; d_call: TRBD2; cdr3_aa: CASSQTSGGLFSSYNEQFF; cdr3_nt: TGTGCCAGCAGCCAGACTAGCGGGGGGTTATTCAGCTCCTACAATGAGCAGTTCTTC
cdr3_length: 15; j_call: TRBJ2-3; v_call: TRBV7-8; clone_size: -; d_call: TRBD1; cdr3_aa: CASSSNRGSTDTQYF; cdr3_nt: TGTGCCAGCAGCTCTAACAGGGGTAGCACAGATACGCAGTATTTT
cdr3_length: 15; j_call: TRBJ1-6; v_call: TRBV19; clone_size: -; d_call: TRBD1; cdr3_aa: CASSIRPGQGGPLHF; cdr3_nt: TGTGCCAGTAGTATCCGACCGGGACAGGGGGGACCCCTCCACTTT
cdr3_length: 13; j_call: TRBJ1-2; v_call: TRBV6-2/TRBV6-3; clone_size: -; d_call: TRBD1; cdr3_aa: CASSYSTGQGYTF; cdr3_nt: TGTGCCAGCAGTTACTCGACAGGGCAAGGCTACACCTTC
cdr3_length: 15; j_call: TRBJ1-2; v_call: TRBV2; clone_size: few; d_call: TRBD1; cdr3_aa: CASSAGTGPAGGYTF; cdr3_nt: TGTGCCAGCAGCGCCGGGACAGGCCCGGCGGGAGGCTACACCTTC
cdr3_length: 15; j_call: TRBJ1-1; v_call: TRBV12-5; clone_size: -; d_call: -; cdr3_aa: CASGLVLKKNTEAFF; cdr3_nt: TGTGCTAGTGGTTTGGTATTAAAAAAGAACACTGAAGCTTTCTTT
cdr3_length: 12; j_call: TRBJ2-5; v_call: TRBV24-1; clone_size: -; d_call: -; cdr3_aa: CATSEEERTQYF; cdr3_nt: TGTGCCACCAGTGAAGAGGAAAGGACCCAGTACTTC
cdr3_length: 16; j_call: TRBJ2-3; v_call: TRBV6-4; clone_size: -; d_call: TRBD1; cdr3_aa: CASSPSGTAAGDTQYF; cdr3_nt: TGTGCCAGCAGTCCCTCCGGGACAGCTGCCGGAGATACGCAGTATTTT
cdr3_length: 15; j_call: TRBJ2-2; v_call: TRBV24-1; clone_size: -; d_call: TRBD1; cdr3_aa: CATSVKGAGAGELFF; cdr3_nt: TGTGCCACCAGTGTGAAGGGGGCAGGAGCCGGGGAGCTGTTTTTT
cdr3_length: 15; j_call: TRBJ2-3; v_call: TRBV24-1; clone_size: -; d_call: -; cdr3_aa: CATSDSRTDRDTQYF; cdr3_nt: TGTGCCACCAGTGATTCTCGGACCGATCGAGATACGCAGTATTTT
cdr3_length: 13; j_call: TRBJ1-1; v_call: TRBV2; clone_size: -; d_call: -; cdr3_aa: CASISQLATEAFF; cdr3_nt: TGTGCCAGCATCTCACAGCTTGCCACTGAAGCTTTCTTT
cdr3_length: 15; j_call: TRBJ1-3; v_call: TRBV30; clone_size: -; d_call: TRBD1; cdr3_aa: CAWSPGQFSGNTIYF; cdr3_nt: TGTGCCTGGAGTCCGGGACAGTTCTCTGGAAACACCATATATTTT
cdr3_length: 14; j_call: TRBJ1-6; v_call: TRBV5-4; clone_size: -; d_call: -; cdr3_aa: CASSLDGTNSPLHF; cdr3_nt: TGTGCCAGCAGCTTGGACGGGACCAATTCACCCCTCCACTTT
cdr3_length: 17; j_call: TRBJ2-3; v_call: TRBV5-1; clone_size: -; d_call: -; cdr3_aa: CASSPILTHSSTDTQYF; cdr3_nt: TGCGCCAGCAGCCCAATTTTGACACACTCTAGCACAGATACGCAGTATTTT
cdr3_length: 12; j_call: TRBJ2-1; v_call: TRBV10-3; clone_size: -; d_call: -; cdr3_aa: CAISQGVGHQFF; cdr3_nt: TGTGCCATCAGTCAAGGGGTGGGACATCAGTTCTTC
cdr3_length: 17; j_call: TRBJ1-6; v_call: TRBV12-2; clone_size: -; d_call: -; cdr3_aa: CASRLPVEKQGDSPLHF; cdr3_nt: TGTGCAAGTCGCTTACCGGTGGAAAAACAGGGGGATTCACCCCTCCACTTT
cdr3_length: 15; j_call: TRBJ1-2; v_call: TRBV18; clone_size: once; d_call: -; cdr3_aa: CASSPGGGDNYGYTF; cdr3_nt: TGTGCCAGCTCACCCGGCGGGGGAGATAACTATGGCTACACCTTC
cdr3_length: 11; j_call: TRBJ2-5; v_call: TRBV6-5; clone_size: -; d_call: -; cdr3_aa: CASRRQETQYF; cdr3_nt: TGTGCCAGCAGGAGGCAAGAGACCCAGTACTTC
cdr3_length: 18; j_call: TRBJ1-6; v_call: TRBV10-2; clone_size: few; d_call: -; cdr3_aa: CASSESISQGRSNSPLHF; cdr3_nt: TGCGCCAGCAGTGAGTCAATATCGCAGGGGCGTAGCAATTCACCCCTCCACTTT
cdr3_length: 16; j_call: TRBJ2-3; v_call: TRBV5-1; clone_size: -; d_call: -; cdr3_aa: CASSLGPSRGTDTQYF; cdr3_nt: TGCGCCAGCAGCTTGGGTCCCAGTCGGGGCACAGATACGCAGTATTTT
cdr3_length: 15; j_call: TRBJ2-3; v_call: TRBV19; clone_size: once; d_call: -; cdr3_aa: CAISRALTSTDTQYF; cdr3_nt: TGTGCCATATCCCGGGCACTGACTAGCACAGATACGCAGTATTTT
cdr3_length: 12; j_call: TRBJ1-2; v_call: TRBV19; clone_size: few; d_call: -; cdr3_aa: CASSIEGRGYTF; cdr3_nt: TGTGCCAGTAGTATTGAAGGGAGAGGCTACACCTTC
cdr3_length: 14; j_call: TRBJ2-3; v_call: TRBV6-5; clone_size: -; d_call: -; cdr3_aa: CAISTGRPTDTQYF; cdr3_nt: TGTGCCATCTCGACTGGGAGGCCCACAGATACGCAGTATTTT
cdr3_length: 18; j_call: TRBJ2-3; v_call: TRBV18; clone_size: -; d_call: TRBD2; cdr3_aa: CASSPSYGRGNPTDTQYF; cdr3_nt: TGTGCCAGCTCACCATCATATGGGCGGGGGAACCCCACAGATACGCAGTATTTT
cdr3_length: 16; j_call: TRBJ1-3; v_call: TRBV4-1; clone_size: -; d_call: -; cdr3_aa: CASSPPARTGGNTIYF; cdr3_nt: TGCGCCAGCAGCCCGCCGGCCCGCACGGGCGGAAACACCATATATTTT
cdr3_length: 14; j_call: TRBJ1-2; v_call: TRBV6-2/TRBV6-3; clone_size: -; d_call: TRBD1; cdr3_aa: CASSLSTGTYGYTF; cdr3_nt: TGTGCCAGCAGTTTGTCGACAGGGACCTATGGCTACACCTTC
cdr3_length: 19; j_call: TRBJ2-3; v_call: TRBV7-3; clone_size: -; d_call: TRBD2; cdr3_aa: CASSLTRLAGGRATDTQYF; cdr3_nt: TGTGCCAGCAGCTTAACGAGGCTAGCGGGGGGGCGGGCCACAGATACGCAGTATTTT
cdr3_length: 14; j_call: TRBJ2-2; v_call: TRBV19; clone_size: -; d_call: TRBD1; cdr3_aa: CASKGQANTGELFF; cdr3_nt: TGTGCCAGTAAAGGACAGGCGAACACCGGGGAGCTGTTTTTT
cdr3_length: 15; j_call: TRBJ2-1; v_call: TRBV7-3; clone_size: -; d_call: TRBD2; cdr3_aa: CASSLISSGGNEQFF; cdr3_nt: TGTGCCAGCAGCCTAATATCTAGCGGGGGGAATGAGCAGTTCTTC
cdr3_length: 15; j_call: TRBJ2-1; v_call: TRBV19; clone_size: -; d_call: TRBD2; cdr3_aa: CASSIKGLAVDEQFF; cdr3_nt: TGTGCCAGTAGTATAAAAGGACTAGCGGTCGATGAGCAGTTCTTC
cdr3_length: 15; j_call: TRBJ1-2; v_call: TRBV6-5; clone_size: few; d_call: -; cdr3_aa: CASTTNPVPNYGYTF; cdr3_nt: TGTGCCAGCACCACCAACCCCGTTCCGAACTATGGCTACACCTTC
cdr3_length: 15; j_call: TRBJ2-1; v_call: TRBV5-1; clone_size: -; d_call: TRBD1; cdr3_aa: CASSPTGQGNNEQFF; cdr3_nt: TGCGCCAGCAGCCCGACGGGACAGGGAAACAATGAGCAGTTCTTC
cdr3_length: 16; j_call: TRBJ2-4; v_call: TRBV7-2; clone_size: -; d_call: -; cdr3_aa: CASSPYNRVDKNIQYF; cdr3_nt: TGTGCCAGCAGCCCGTACAACAGGGTAGACAAAAACATTCAGTACTTC
cdr3_length: 14; j_call: TRBJ1-2; v_call: TRBV5-4; clone_size: few; d_call: -; cdr3_aa: CASSPEQGSYGYTF; cdr3_nt: TGTGCCAGCAGCCCCGAACAGGGATCCTATGGCTACACCTTC